This TCR beta chain was found in a study of blood T cell repertoires in COVID-19. Study information: Donors in the United States, Italy and Spain gave samples during acute or convalescent COVID-19. Sources were T cells, B-cell-depleted T cells, or PBMCs; the material itself was cDNA or gDNA.

In the source study's methods: Scientists estimated how many nucleated cells there were by amplifying reference gene primers. Sequencing was performed with immunoSEQ multiplex PCR; in TCRdb, only in-frame clones are kept and a portion is missing. V and J calls and clone size are as listed in that table; D and trimming were resolved from the DNA. The sample has about 210,000 clones, around four fifths seen once; the top ten hold 6% to 8.5%. CDR3 length: 14 residues. Germline V gives CDR1 SGHRS, CDR2 YFSETQ. V lost 5 bases, J lost 6 bases, and 5 bases stayed unmatched. This chain uses TRBV5-1 with TRBJ2-2; TRBD2 aligns across 9 bases. Sequenced: peripheral blood. The source of this sequence is a woman aged 45-65 years with active or convalescent COVID-19. The CDR3 nucleotides read TGCGCCAGCAGACCGGGACTAGCTTCCGGGGAGCTGTTTTTT. Encoded protein: CASRPGLASGELFF.